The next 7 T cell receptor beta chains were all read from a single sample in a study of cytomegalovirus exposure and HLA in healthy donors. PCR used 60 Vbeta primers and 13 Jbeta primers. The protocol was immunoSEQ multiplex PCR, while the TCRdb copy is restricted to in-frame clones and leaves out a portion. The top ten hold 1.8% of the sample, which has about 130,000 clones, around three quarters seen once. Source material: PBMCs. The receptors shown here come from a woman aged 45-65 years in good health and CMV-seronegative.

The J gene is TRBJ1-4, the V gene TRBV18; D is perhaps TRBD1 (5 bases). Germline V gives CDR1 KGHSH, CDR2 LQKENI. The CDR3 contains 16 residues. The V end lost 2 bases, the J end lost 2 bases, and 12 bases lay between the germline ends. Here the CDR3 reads CASSPAGGGTNEKLFF. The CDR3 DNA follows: TGTGCCAGCTCACCAGCAGGCGGGGGTACTAATGAAAAACTGTTTTTT. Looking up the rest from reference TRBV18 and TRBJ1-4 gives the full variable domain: NAGVMQNPRHLVRRRGQEARLRCSPMKGHSHVYWYRQLPEEGLKFMVYLQKENIIDESGMPKERFSAEFPKEGPSILRIQQVVRGDSAAYFCASSPAGGGTNEKLFFGSGTQLSVL.

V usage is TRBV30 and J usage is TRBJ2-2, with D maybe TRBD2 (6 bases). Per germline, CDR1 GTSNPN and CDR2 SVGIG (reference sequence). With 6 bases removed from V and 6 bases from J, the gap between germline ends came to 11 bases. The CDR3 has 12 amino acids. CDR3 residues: CACQGDSGELFF. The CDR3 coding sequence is TGTGCCTGCCAAGGGGACTCCGGGGAGCTGTTTTTT.

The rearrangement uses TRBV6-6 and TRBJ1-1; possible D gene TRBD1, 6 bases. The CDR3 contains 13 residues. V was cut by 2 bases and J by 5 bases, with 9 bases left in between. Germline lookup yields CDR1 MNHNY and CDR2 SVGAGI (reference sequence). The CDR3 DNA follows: TGTGCCAGCAGTTACGCAGGGGATACTGAAGCTTTCTTT. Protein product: CASSYAGDTEAFF.

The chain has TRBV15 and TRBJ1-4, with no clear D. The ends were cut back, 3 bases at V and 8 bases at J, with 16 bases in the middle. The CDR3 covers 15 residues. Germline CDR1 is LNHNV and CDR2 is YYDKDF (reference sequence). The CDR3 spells CATSRPTGLGEKLFF. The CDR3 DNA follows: TGTGCCACCAGCAGGCCAACGGGGTTAGGGGAAAAACTGTTTTTT.

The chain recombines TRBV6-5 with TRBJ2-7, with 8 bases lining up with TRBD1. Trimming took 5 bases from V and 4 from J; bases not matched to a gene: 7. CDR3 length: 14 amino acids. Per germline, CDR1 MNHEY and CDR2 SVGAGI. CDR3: CASSRDRGRYEQYV. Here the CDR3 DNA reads TGTGCCAGCAGTAGAGACAGGGGTCGGTACGAGCAGTACGTC.

The CDR3 coding sequence is TGTGCCAGCAGCCAAGAAGGTGGAGCCCTGAGCTCCTACGAGCAGTACTTC. Its translation: CASSQEGGALSSYEQYF. The V call is TRBV14, the J call TRBJ2-7, with no clear D. Looked up from germline, CDR1 is SGHDN and CDR2 is FVKESK. The V end was cut by 0 bases, the J end by 0 bases, with 15 bases between. This CDR3 is built from 17 residues. Looking up the rest from reference TRBV14 and TRBJ2-7 gives the full variable domain: EAGVTQFPSHSVIEKGQTVTLRCDPISGHDNLYWYRRVMGKEIKFLLHFVKESKQDESGMPNNRFLAERTGGTYSTLKVQPAELEDSGVYFCASSQEGGALSSYEQYFGPGTRLTVT.

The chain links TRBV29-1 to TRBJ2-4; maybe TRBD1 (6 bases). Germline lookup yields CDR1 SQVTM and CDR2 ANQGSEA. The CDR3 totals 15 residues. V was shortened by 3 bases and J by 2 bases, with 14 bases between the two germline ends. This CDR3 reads CSVDQGRVTKNIQYF. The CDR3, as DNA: TGCAGCGTTGACCAGGGGCGGGTAACCAAAAACATTCAGTACTTC. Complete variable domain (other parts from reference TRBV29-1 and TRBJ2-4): SAVISQKPSRDICQRGTSLTIQCQVDSQVTMMFWYRQQPGQSLTLIATANQGSEATYESGFVIDKFPISRPNLTFSTLTVSNMSPEDSSIYLCSVDQGRVTKNIQYFGAGTRLSVL.